One sample yielded the 10 T cell receptor beta chains listed below, sequenced in a study of CD8 T cells in ankylosing spondylitis. TCRdb re-called the 5' RACE reads through MiXCR, storing one row per CDR3 protein. The table includes about 800,000 distinct CDR3 sequences, approximately 12% detected once. Study-level results: One TCR beta motif, made up of under ten highly homologous variants, appeared characteristic of ankylosing spondylitis blood.

The antigens these receptors bind are not known. Sequenced sample: blood, either unsorted or a sorted T cell fraction (not recorded which). These receptors were collected from a male donor with ankylosing spondylitis.

V and J are TRBV12-3 or TRBV12-4 and TRBJ2-7; 9 nucleotides agree with TRBD2. The V segment lost 6 bases and the J segment 0 bases; nucleotides outside the gene matches: 6. There are 15 residues in the CDR3. DNA for the CDR3: TGTGCCAGCAGCCGTAGCGGGGGAAGCTCCTACGAGCAGTACTTC. Protein product: CASSRSGGSSYEQYF.

This clonotype has more than one count but fewer than ten. The chain carries TRBV20-1 and TRBJ2-7; 10 bases are a match to TRBD1. V shed 2 bases and J 5 bases; nucleotides not matched to a gene: 9. Germline V gene data show CDR1 as DFQATT and CDR2 as SNEGSKA (reference sequence). The CDR3 spans 15 residues. The CDR3 region has the DNA TGCAGTGCTAGACCTAGACAGGGGGCGGTGGACGAGCAGTACTTC. Amino acid sequence: CSARPRQGAVDEQYF.

Many counts were recorded for this clonotype. The J gene is TRBJ1-1, the V gene TRBV20-1, with D hard to call. Between the trimmed V and J ends, which lost 5 bases and 1 base, there was a span of 11 bases. The CDR3 spans 13 residues. From germline, CDR1 is DFQATT and CDR2 SNEGSKA (reference sequence). Here the CDR3 reads CSALSGRNTEAFF. CDR3 bases: TGCAGTGCTCTCTCCGGGAGGAACACTGAAGCTTTCTTT.

This clonotype was seen ten or more times. The rearrangement uses TRBV6-6 and TRBJ1-5; D is perhaps TRBD1 (5 bases). Germline V gives CDR1 MNHNY, CDR2 SVGAGI (reference sequence). The CDR3 has 14 amino acids. The V end was cut by 7 bases, the J end by 5 bases, with 15 bases between. For the CDR3, the DNA is TGTGCCAGCAATTTACAGGAGGCTTATCAGCCCCAGCATTTT. It translates to CASNLQEAYQPQHF.

This clonotype was recorded a few times. The gene calls are TRBV7-9 and TRBJ2-7; D is ambiguous. Trimming took off 2 bases at V and 2 bases at J, with 10 bases between the two ends. CDR1 SEHNR and CDR2 FQNEAQ come from the germline V gene (reference sequence). The CDR3 sequence is 14 residues long. The CDR3 region is CASSLSAFAYEQYF. The CDR3 DNA is TGTGCCAGCAGCTTATCAGCCTTCGCCTACGAGCAGTACTTC. The full variable domain, in which reference TRBV7-9 and TRBJ2-7 provide the parts outside the CDR3, is DTGVSQNPRHKITKRGQNVTFRCDPISEHNRLYWYRQTLGQGPEFLTYFQNEAQLEKSRLLSDRFSAERPKGSFSTLEIQRTEQGDSAMYLCASSLSAFAYEQYFGPGTRLTVT.

This clonotype was seen more than once but under ten times. Mismatch with germline at one junction end may stem from a read error. The chain uses TRBV20-1 and TRBJ1-2, with D possibly TRBD1 on 5 matching bases. CDR1 DFQATT and CDR2 SNEGSKA come from the germline V gene (reference sequence). The CDR3 has 10 residues. This CDR3 is CSAHDRDLNF. The CDR3 region has the DNA TGCAGTGCCCACGACAGAGACCTAAACTTC.

This clonotype was detected only a few times. This sequence joins TRBV6-2 or TRBV6-3 and TRBJ2-1; 9 bases align to TRBD2. Germline CDR1 MNHEY, CDR2 SVGEGT. Germline trimming cut 2 bases from V and 3 bases from J; bases unmatched to any gene: 8. CDR3 size: 17 residues. CDR3 in DNA: TGTGCCAGCAGTTACCTACTGACTAGCGGCTACTACAATGAGCAGTTCTTC. Protein: CASSYLLTSGYYNEQFF.

This chain links TRBV29-1 with TRBJ2-3, with D possibly being TRBD1 (5 bases). The CDR3 has 12 residues. Germline V gene data show CDR1 as SQVTM and CDR2 as ANQGSEA. Trimming stripped 3 bases from V and 8 bases from J, with 12 bases between. CDR3 nucleotides: TGCAGCGTTGACCCTGGGGCCTCTACGCAGTATTTT. Translating gives CSVDPGASTQYF.

This clonotype was detected ten times or more. V is TRBV20-1 and J is TRBJ1-5; D is ambiguous. CDR3 length: 13 amino acids. Trimming removed 2 bases from V and 6 bases from J, with 11 bases in between. CDR1 DFQATT and CDR2 SNEGSKA come from the germline V gene (reference sequence). As DNA, the CDR3 is TGCAGTGCTAGACAATATCTGACTCAGCCCCAGCATTTT. As protein: CSARQYLTQPQHF.

In this sample, this clonotype turned up many times. The chain recombines TRBV24-1 with TRBJ2-1; TRBD2 agrees at 11 bases. CDR1 is KGHDR and CDR2 is SFDVKD in the germline V gene. The trim removed 3 bases at V and 6 bases at J, leaving 3 bases unmatched. The length of the CDR3 is 15 residues. The DNA of the CDR3 is TGTGCCACCAGTGATCCTGGACTAGCGGGCAATGAGCAGTTCTTC. This codes for CATSDPGLAGNEQFF.